These 5 T cell receptor beta chains originate from one sample sequenced in a study of metastatic and nonmetastatic thyroid tumors. There were no patients who had received any treatment before thyroid surgery. TCRdb re-called the PCR reads via MiXCR. Among about 4,200 clones listed, about a third were seen once. The sample consisted of adjacent normal tissue. All receptors come from a male donor with papillary thyroid cancer or a benign thyroid nodule (not recorded which). Some clones in this sample may be carry-over from other donors' samples.

The chain is built from TRBV27 and TRBJ1-2; perhaps TRBD1 as D (6 bases). Trimming stripped 6 bases from V and 2 bases from J, with 13 bases between. Germline V lookup: CDR1 MNHEY, CDR2 SMNVEV (reference sequence). There are 14 residues in the CDR3. The CDR3 loop reads CASRSGHSNYGYTF. The CDR3 DNA reads as TGTGCCAGCAGATCGGGACACTCAAACTATGGCTACACCTTC.

This clone was counted a few times. The chain employs TRBV4-1 and TRBJ1-1; perhaps TRBD1 as D (5 bases). Trimming took off 6 bases at V and 1 base at J, with 15 bases between the two ends. Per the germline V gene, CDR1 is MGHRA and CDR2 is YSYEKL. CDR3 length equals 15 residues. CDR3 residues: CASRPRTGQNTEAFF. In nucleotides, the CDR3 is TGCGCCAGCAGGCCTCGAACAGGACAGAACACTGAAGCTTTCTTT.

This clone turned up a few times. This chain links TRBV6-2 or TRBV6-3 with TRBJ2-7; D may be TRBD1 or TRBD2 (5 bases each). CDR1 MNHEY and CDR2 SVGEGT come from the germline V gene. V shed 5 bases and J shed 3 bases, with 17 bases lying between them. The CDR3 has 15 residues. The chain's CDR3 is CASSRRDLRLYEQYF. CDR3 in DNA: TGTGCCAGCAGTCGCCGGGACCTACGTCTCTACGAGCAGTACTTC.

This clone has only a few counts. The genes are TRBV24-1 and TRBJ2-3; D gene unclear. Trimming took 4 bases from V and 2 from J, leaving 12 bases between them. The CDR3 has 15 residues. The germline V gene encodes CDR1 KGHDR and CDR2 SFDVKD. The CDR3 DNA is TGTGCCACCAGTGACCACGACGTCATCACAGATACGCAGTATTTT. It codes for CATSDHDVITDTQYF.

The V and J genes are TRBV20-1 and TRBJ2-7; 9 bases map to TRBD1. Trimming took 6 bases from V and 1 from J; bases not matched to a gene: 10. This CDR3 is built from 15 residues. Germline V lookup: CDR1 DFQATT, CDR2 SNEGSKA (reference sequence). The chain's CDR3 is CSAPMDRGPSYEQYF. The CDR3 bases are TGCAGTGCCCCCATGGACAGGGGTCCTTCCTACGAGCAGTACTTC.